This TCR beta chain was found in a study of blood T cell repertoires in COVID-19. Overall study context: In each case, the material was cDNA or gDNA derived from T cells, B-cell-depleted T cells, or PBMCs.

The trim removed 6 bases at V and 1 base at J, leaving 11 bases unmatched. Germline V gene lookup returns CDR1 SEHNR and CDR2 FQNEAQ (reference sequence). The CDR3 consists of 17 residues. Recruited during active infection, patients (from Seattle) were subsequently followed longitudinally. Sequencing used immunoSEQ multiplex PCR; TCRdb keeps in-frame clones, though not all of them. Of roughly 500,000 clones listed, 80% to 90% are singletons. The sequence derives from a man between 18 and 29 years old with COVID-19, enrolled during active disease. The sequenced material came from peripheral blood. V gene TRBV7-9 combines with J gene TRBJ2-5; 10 nucleotides match TRBD2. For the CDR3, the DNA is TGTGCCAGCAGTCACAAAAGGACTAGCGGTTTCCAAGAGACCCAGTACTTC. Its translation: CASSHKRTSGFQETQYF.